One sample yielded the 9 T cell receptor beta chains listed below, sequenced in a study of T cells in Graves' hyperthyroidism and ophthalmopathy. Amplified regions were TCR beta CDR3 sequences from RNA transcripts. TCR CDR3 regions were first amplified by RT-PCR with HTBI primers. TCRdb reanalysed the multiplex PCR reads using MiXCR and keeps one entry per CDR3 protein. This table holds more than 500,000 distinct CDR3 sequences, about 15% found once. Sequencing was done on a sample of blood. These receptors were taken from a woman in her forties with Graves' ophthalmopathy.

This clonotype was counted at least ten times. The chain recombines TRBV5-1 with TRBJ1-2; TRBD1 aligns across 10 bases. This CDR3 has 14 residues. The V gene end was trimmed by 0 bases and the J gene end by 8 bases; junction bases not matched to a gene: 4. In germline, CDR1 is SGHRS, CDR2 YFSETQ. CDR3 amino acids: CASSLVGTGVGYTF. The CDR3 region has the DNA TGCGCCAGCAGCTTGGTAGGGACAGGGGTCGGCTACACCTTC.

This rearrangement joins TRBV7-2 to TRBJ1-5; D is uncertain. Germline V gene lookup returns CDR1 SGHTA and CDR2 FQGNSA. CDR3 size: 14 residues. Trimming shortened V by 3 bases and J by 2 bases, and 8 bases separated the two germline ends. The CDR3 sequence: CASSFQRGNQPQHF. The CDR3 DNA is TGTGCCAGCAGCTTCCAAAGGGGCAATCAGCCCCAGCATTTT.

In this sample, this clonotype turned up many times. V gene TRBV15 combines with J gene TRBJ2-7, with TRBD1 matching over 8 bases. J lost 3 bases, V lost 8 bases, and 6 bases had no gene match. The CDR3 is 13 amino acids. Germline V CDR1 and CDR2: LNHNV, YYDKDF (reference sequence). The chain's CDR3 is CATSRGQVYEQYF. The CDR3 DNA follows: TGTGCCACCTCCCGGGGACAGGTCTACGAGCAGTACTTC.

This chain connects TRBV6-2 or TRBV6-3 to TRBJ2-2; TRBD1 matches at 9 bases. CDR1 and CDR2 (germline): MNHEY, SVGEGT. CDR3 length equals 16 residues. J was trimmed by 3 bases and V by 5 bases; bases with no gene match: 7. The CDR3 sequence is CASSTLDRGDTGELFF. CDR3 nucleotides: TGTGCCAGCAGTACCCTGGACAGGGGAGACACCGGGGAGCTGTTTTTT.

This clonotype was detected ten times or more. The chain employs TRBV20-1 and TRBJ2-5, with a tentative D call TRBD2 (6 bases). Trimming removed 3 bases from V and 0 bases from J, with 14 bases in between. CDR3 length equals 15 residues. From germline, CDR1 is DFQATT and CDR2 SNEGSKA (reference sequence). The CDR3 here is CSASPAWRDQETQYF. In nucleotides, the CDR3 is TGCAGTGCTAGCCCTGCTTGGAGGGACCAAGAGACCCAGTACTTC.

This clonotype was picked up many times. The chain has TRBV5-1 and TRBJ2-2, with 7 bases matching TRBD1. Trimming at V came to 8 bases and at J to 1 base, leaving 8 bases not matched to a gene. The CDR3 has 15 amino acids. The germline gives CDR1 SGHRS, CDR2 YFSETQ. CDR3 DNA sequence: TGCGCCAGTCGGTTCCGGACAGGGAACACCGGGGAGCTGTTTTTT. Residues: CASRFRTGNTGELFF.

This chain connects TRBV11-2 to TRBJ2-7, with D unclear. The germline V gene encodes CDR1 SGHAT and CDR2 FQNNGV. Trimming pared 6 bases from V and 2 bases from J, leaving 11 bases between. This CDR3 has 13 amino acids. This chain's CDR3 is CASRHRSAYEQYF. As DNA, the CDR3 is TGTGCCAGCAGACACCGTTCCGCCTACGAGCAGTACTTC.

At least ten counts were recorded for this clonotype. The chain combines TRBV6-2 or TRBV6-3 with TRBJ1-2; D is undetermined. The CDR3 has 13 residues. CDR1 MNHEY and CDR2 SVGEGT come from the germline V gene. V was pared by 7 bases and J by 5 bases, with 14 bases between. The CDR3 DNA is TGTGCCAGCACCTTCATACGGGGATATGGCTACACCTTC. It yields the protein CASTFIRGYGYTF.

The chain links TRBV6-1 to TRBJ1-2; 10 nucleotides line up with TRBD1. Unmatched junction bases numbered 12, after V lost 7 bases and J lost 4 bases. Germline V gene sequence: CDR1 MNHNS, CDR2 SASEGT. The CDR3 spans 16 residues. DNA for the CDR3: TGTGCCAGCACCCCCTCCGGGACAGGGGCCCTCTATGGCTACACCTTC. Translation: CASTPSGTGALYGYTF.